The 26 T cell receptor beta chains below were found in one sample sequenced in a study of T cell responses to AZD1222 COVID-19 vaccine (dated by TCRdb to about 2021). The library was prepared using the immunoSEQ multiplex PCR assay. In its TCRdb copy, this immuneACCESS table keeps in-frame sequences only and misses some clones. Where compared with another copy, unresolved V genes explain less than half of these, and the others have no known cause. Across this sample there are 100,000 to 150,000 clones, with about 93% seen only once. The ten largest clones add up to 5% of the sample. Read against the paper, the sample's time point label means: about 28 days (+/-7) after the second vaccine dose. The material sequenced was peripheral blood, taken 28 days after the second AZD1222 dose. The receptors were sampled from an adult who received the AZD1222 COVID-19 vaccine.

V gene TRBV11-1 combines with J gene TRBJ1-2; TRBD1 matches at 7 bases. This CDR3 region has 15 residues. V shed 7 bases, J shed 0 bases, and the junction held 8 bases outside the gene matches. The germline V gene encodes CDR1 SGHAT and CDR2 FQDESV (reference sequence). CDR3 nucleotide sequence: TGTGCCAGCACCACGCAGGGGGAGGCTAACTATGGCTACACCTTC. Amino acids: CASTTQGEANYGYTF.

V and J are TRBV6-5 and TRBJ2-3, with 10 nucleotides matching TRBD2. The CDR3 is made up of 15 amino acids. Germline V gene lookup returns CDR1 MNHEY and CDR2 SVGAGI. Germline trimming cut 6 bases from V and 0 bases from J; bases unmatched to any gene: 3. CDR3 sequence: CASSPAGGSTDTQYF. CDR3 in DNA: TGTGCCAGCAGCCCAGCGGGGGGGAGCACAGATACGCAGTATTTT.

V gene TRBV27 combines with J gene TRBJ1-1; TRBD1 matches at 11 bases. V was pared by 5 bases and J by 4 bases, with 3 bases of the junction left unmatched. There are 14 residues in the CDR3. Germline values: CDR1 MNHEY, CDR2 SMNVEV (reference sequence). This CDR3 is CASSRGTGGTEAFF. For the CDR3, the DNA is TGTGCCAGCAGTCGGGGGACAGGGGGCACTGAAGCTTTCTTT.

The rearrangement joins TRBV24-1 to TRBJ1-3; D is unclear. CDR3 length equals 15 residues. Trimming took off 4 bases at V and 0 bases at J, with 9 bases between the two ends. The germline CDR1 and CDR2 sequences are KGHDR and SFDVKD. The CDR3 loop reads CATSDSVFSGNTIYF. The DNA for the CDR3 is TGTGCCACCAGTGACTCTGTGTTCTCTGGAAACACCATATATTTT.

This sequence joins TRBV5-4 and TRBJ1-2; the match to TRBD1 covers 7 bases. This CDR3 comprises 15 residues. Unmatched junction bases numbered 18, after V lost 8 bases and J lost 8 bases. Germline V gives CDR1 SGHNT, CDR2 YYREEE (reference sequence). CDR3 bases: TGTGCCAGTTCGAAACGGGCAAGGGGGCAGGGGGGCTACACCTTC. Protein sequence: CASSKRARGQGGYTF.

V is TRBV6-2 or TRBV6-3 and J is TRBJ1-1; TRBD1 aligns across 9 bases. The CDR3 has 14 residues. Germline V gene sequence: CDR1 MNHEY, CDR2 SVGEGT. Trimming removed 6 bases from V and 6 bases from J; junction bases left unmatched: 8. In DNA, the CDR3 is TGTGCCAGCAGCCCACAGGGGGCCGGCTCTGAAGCTTTCTTT. Protein sequence: CASSPQGAGSEAFF.

A few counts support this clone. The chain uses TRBV5-4 and TRBJ2-7, with unresolved D. This CDR3 comprises 14 residues. V lost 4 bases, J lost 0 bases, and 11 bases lay in between. Germline V gene data show CDR1 as SGHNT and CDR2 as YYREEE (reference sequence). This chain's CDR3 is CASSVYRSSYEQYF. In DNA form, the CDR3 reads TGTGCCAGCAGCGTATACAGATCCTCCTACGAGCAGTACTTC. The whole variable domain, filled in from reference TRBV5-4 and TRBJ2-7, reads ETGVTQSPTHLIKTRGQQVTLRCSSQSGHNTVSWYQQALGQGPQFIFQYYREEENGRGNFPPRFSGLQFPNYSSELNVNALELDDSALYLCASSVYRSSYEQYFGPGTRLTVT.

V gene TRBV9 combines with J gene TRBJ2-2; D unresolved. Germline V gene sequence: CDR1 SGDLS, CDR2 YYNGEE. Trimming removed 1 base at V and 2 bases at J, with 15 bases between. This CDR3 region has 17 residues. The chain's CDR3 is CASSVSGRTPNTGELFF. The CDR3 DNA sequence: TGTGCCAGCAGCGTATCAGGCAGGACGCCCAACACCGGGGAGCTGTTTTTT.

In its sample, this clone was seen once. V is TRBV19 and J is TRBJ1-2, with D maybe TRBD1 (5 bases). The V and J ends lost 7 bases and 3 bases respectively, with 9 bases between them. CDR1 is LNHDA and CDR2 is SQIVND in the germline V gene (reference sequence). The CDR3 consists of 12 residues. The CDR3 protein is CASNEGDYGYTF. In DNA, the CDR3 is TGTGCCAGTAACGAAGGGGACTATGGCTACACCTTC.

This chain links TRBV9 with TRBJ2-5; 10 nucleotides align to TRBD2. The CDR3 contains 17 residues. V dropped 4 bases and J dropped 4; count of bases not matched to a gene: 13. From germline, CDR1 is SGDLS and CDR2 YYNGEE. This CDR3 reads CASSWGSSGGRGETQYF. Written as DNA, the CDR3 is TGTGCCAGCAGCTGGGGGTCTAGCGGGGGTCGGGGAGAGACCCAGTACTTC.

The V call is TRBV27, the J call TRBJ2-7, with D unclear. V was cut by 4 bases and J by 0 bases, with 10 bases left in between. This CDR3 comprises 14 residues. CDR1 MNHEY and CDR2 SMNVEV come from the germline V gene (reference sequence). Here the CDR3 reads CASSYEYSSYEQYF. The CDR3 DNA follows: TGTGCCAGCAGTTACGAGTACTCCTCCTACGAGCAGTACTTC.

The V call is TRBV13, the J call TRBJ2-7, with 8 bases that match TRBD1. The CDR3 spans 14 residues. CDR1 and CDR2 (germline): PRHDT, FYEKMQ (reference sequence). J lost 0 bases, V lost 5 bases, and 3 bases had no gene match. The CDR3 region has the DNA TGTGCCAGCAGCCCAGGACAGGGCTCCTACGAGCAGTACTTC. It specifies CASSPGQGSYEQYF.

V gene TRBV7-9 combines with J gene TRBJ2-5; tentative D call: TRBD1 (6 bases). V was cut by 8 bases and J by 5 bases, with 12 bases left in between. This CDR3 is built from 12 residues. CDR1 is SEHNR and CDR2 is FQNEAQ in the germline V gene (reference sequence). The CDR3 coding sequence is TGTGCCAGCTCAGGGGTCGGGGAGACCCAGTACTTC. This encodes CASSGVGETQYF.

The gene calls are TRBV2 and TRBJ2-3, with a possible D match to TRBD2 (5 bases). Germline CDR1 reads SNHLY; CDR2 reads FYNNEI. CDR3 size: 16 residues. Deletions cut 1 base from V and 4 bases from J, with 15 bases between. CDR3 in amino acids: CASSEVSAGRSDTQYF. The CDR3 nucleotides read TGTGCCAGCAGTGAAGTCTCGGCGGGCCGGTCAGATACGCAGTATTTT.

The V gene is TRBV6-2 or TRBV6-3, the J gene TRBJ1-1; D gene unclear. This CDR3 is 13 amino acids long. The V end lost 5 bases, the J end lost 7 bases, and 14 bases lay between the germline ends. The germline CDR1 and CDR2 sequences are MNHEY and SVGEGT. The CDR3 sequence is CASSDTGVGEAFF. CDR3 DNA sequence: TGTGCCAGCAGTGATACCGGGGTGGGTGAAGCTTTCTTT.

The chain is built from TRBV5-5 and TRBJ2-7, with D possibly being TRBD2 (5 bases). Trimming took off 3 bases at V and 6 bases at J, with 13 bases between the two ends. Per the germline V gene, CDR1 is SGHKS and CDR2 is YYEKEE (reference sequence). The CDR3 is 13 amino acids. The CDR3 loop reads CASSSRPDFEQYF. CDR3 sequence (DNA): TGTGCCAGCAGCTCCCGACCGGACTTCGAGCAGTACTTC.

The chain uses TRBV7-2 and TRBJ2-3; 10 nucleotides align to TRBD2. The CDR3 runs 16 residues. Germline CDR1 SGHTA, CDR2 FQGNSA. J gave up 6 bases and V 3 bases, and 9 bases lay outside the gene matches. CDR3 nucleotide sequence: TGTGCCAGCAGCTTTAGCGGGGGGCTCAGGTTGGATACGCAGTATTTT. Translated: CASSFSGGLRLDTQYF.

The chain joins TRBV4-2 to TRBJ2-1, with D perhaps matching TRBD2 (6 bases). CDR1 and CDR2 from the germline V gene are LGHNA and YNFKEQ. Trimming pared 0 bases from V and 10 bases from J, leaving 13 bases between. CDR3 length: 14 amino acids. CDR3 sequence (DNA): TGTGCCAGCAGCCAAGAGGCGGGGAGCCCGGAGCAGTTCTTC. Encoded protein: CASSQEAGSPEQFF.

The chain recombines TRBV18 with TRBJ2-5; tentatively, D is TRBD1 (5 bases). The V end lost 1 base, the J end lost 0 bases, and 12 bases lay between the germline ends. The CDR3 covers 16 residues. Germline V CDR1 and CDR2: KGHSH, LQKENI. CDR3 nucleotides: TGTGCCAGCTCACCACAAACAGGATTGTACCAAGAGACCCAGTACTTC. This codes for CASSPQTGLYQETQYF. Variable domain in full (rest from reference TRBV18 and TRBJ2-5): NAGVMQNPRHLVRRRGQEARLRCSPMKGHSHVYWYRQLPEEGLKFMVYLQKENIIDESGMPKERFSAEFPKEGPSILRIQQVVRGDSAAYFCASSPQTGLYQETQYFGPGTRLLVL.

The chain links TRBV4-3 to TRBJ2-2; the match to TRBD1 covers 7 bases. The CDR3 runs to 16 residues. V lost 4 bases and J lost 2; bases outside the gene matches: 7. Germline V gene lookup returns CDR1 LGHNA and CDR2 YSLEER. This CDR3 reads CASSRSGTVNTGELFF. The CDR3 DNA is TGCGCCAGCAGCCGATCCGGGACAGTCAACACCGGGGAGCTGTTTTTT.

This chain links TRBV13 with TRBJ1-1; D unresolved. CDR3 length equals 12 residues. Germline V gives CDR1 PRHDT, CDR2 FYEKMQ (reference sequence). Trimming took 2 bases from V and 7 from J, leaving 8 bases between them. The CDR3 loop is CASSLPLGEAFF. The DNA for the CDR3 is TGTGCCAGCAGCTTACCCCTCGGTGAAGCTTTCTTT.

The chain uses TRBV7-3 and TRBJ2-1, with D possibly TRBD2 on 6 matching bases. The germline V and J ends were trimmed by 5 bases and 7 bases, with 21 bases remaining between them. Germline V gene sequence: CDR1 SGHTA, CDR2 FQGTGA. This CDR3 spans 16 amino acids. The DNA for the CDR3 is TGTGCCAGCAGCGTAAACGCCGGGACTGCCGGGAATGAGCAGTTCTTC. It is translated as CASSVNAGTAGNEQFF.

The chain joins TRBV14 to TRBJ2-1, with TRBD1 as a possible D gene (6 bases). The germline V gene encodes CDR1 SGHDN and CDR2 FVKESK. The CDR3 length is 15 residues. The V end lost 0 bases, the J end lost 6 bases, and 12 bases lay between the germline ends. The CDR3 sequence: CASSQEEAGANEQFF. The CDR3 DNA follows: TGTGCCAGCAGCCAAGAGGAGGCAGGGGCCAATGAGCAGTTCTTC.

This clone occurred once. The chain links TRBV4-3 to TRBJ1-6; 7 bases are a match to TRBD1. With 2 bases clipped from V and 9 bases from J, the junction kept 7 bases outside the gene matches. The CDR3 sequence is 15 residues long. The V gene's germline CDR1 is LGHNA and CDR2 YSLEER. The CDR3 sequence is CASSQRQGFGSPLHF. DNA for the CDR3: TGCGCCAGCAGCCAACGACAGGGCTTTGGTTCACCCCTCCACTTT.

V and J are TRBV5-1 and TRBJ1-3, with 12 positions matching TRBD1. The ends lost 3 bases at V and 0 bases at J; junction bases unmatched: 7. The CDR3 has 18 amino acids. CDR1 and CDR2 (germline): SGHRS, YFSETQ. CDR3 in amino acids: CASSSIPGQGASGNTIYF. The CDR3, as DNA: TGCGCCAGCAGCTCGATTCCGGGACAGGGGGCCTCTGGAAACACCATATATTTT.

The count of this clone is one. V is TRBV18 and J is TRBJ1-6; D ambiguous. Trimming shortened V by 1 base and J by 2 bases, and 6 bases separated the two germline ends. The CDR3 totals 15 residues. Germline V gene sequence: CDR1 KGHSH, CDR2 LQKENI. CDR3 coding DNA: TGTGCCAGCTCACCACACCAGGCCTATAATTCACCCCTCCACTTT. Translated: CASSPHQAYNSPLHF.